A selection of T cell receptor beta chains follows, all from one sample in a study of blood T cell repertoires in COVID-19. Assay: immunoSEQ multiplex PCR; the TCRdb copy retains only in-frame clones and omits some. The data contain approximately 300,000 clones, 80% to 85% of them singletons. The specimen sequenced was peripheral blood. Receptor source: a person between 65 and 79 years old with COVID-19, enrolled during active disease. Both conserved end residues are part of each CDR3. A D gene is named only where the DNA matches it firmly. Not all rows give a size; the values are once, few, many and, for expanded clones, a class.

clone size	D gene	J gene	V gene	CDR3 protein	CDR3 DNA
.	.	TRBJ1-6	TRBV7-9	CASSSTASSYNSPLHF	TGTGCCAGCAGCTCGACAGCGAGCTCCTATAATTCACCCCTCCACTTT
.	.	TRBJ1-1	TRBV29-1	CSVAPHGTLRDTEAFF	TGCAGCGTCGCCCCGCACGGGACTCTTCGGGACACTGAAGCTTTCTTT
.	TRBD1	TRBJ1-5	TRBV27	CASSETGGGQPQHF	TGTGCCAGCAGTGAGACAGGGGGTGGACAGCCCCAGCATTTT
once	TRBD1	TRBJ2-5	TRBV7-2	CASSPRTGGVETQYF	TGTGCCAGCAGCCCCCGGACAGGGGGCGTCGAGACCCAGTACTTC
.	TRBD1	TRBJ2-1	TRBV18	CASSPIGGQGVNEQFF	TGTGCCAGCTCACCAATCGGCGGACAGGGAGTCAATGAGCAGTTCTTC
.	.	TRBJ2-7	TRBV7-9	CASSWDTYEQYF	TGTGCCAGCAGCTGGGACACGTACGAGCAGTACTTC
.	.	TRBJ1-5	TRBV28	CASSTIQGRNQPQHF	TGTGCCAGCAGTACAATACAGGGTCGCAATCAGCCCCAGCATTTT
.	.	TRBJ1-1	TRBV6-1	CASSENRVGTEAFF	TGTGCCAGCAGTGAAAACAGGGTAGGCACTGAAGCTTTCTTT
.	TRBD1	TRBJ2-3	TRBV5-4	CASKTPGTGSTDTQYF	TGTGCCAGCAAAACCCCTGGGACAGGGAGCACAGATACGCAGTATTTT
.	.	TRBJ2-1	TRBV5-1	CASSLSRGLNEQFF	TGCGCCAGCAGCTTGAGTAGAGGCCTCAATGAGCAGTTCTTC
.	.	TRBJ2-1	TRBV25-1	CASSEYRGNEQFF	TGTGCCAGCAGTGAATATCGGGGGAATGAGCAGTTCTTC